The rows below give T cell receptor beta chains drawn from one sample of a study of esophageal squamous cell carcinoma under preoperative chemotherapy. Each CDR3 protein gets one entry after TCRdb re-called the PCR reads with MiXCR. This table holds about 6,600 distinct CDR3 sequences, about 30% found once. Sample collection was performed from a patient given preoperative chemotherapy. These receptors originate from a human donor with esophageal squamous cell carcinoma. The donor label of this sample is uncertain. Each CDR3 is given without its conserved first and last residue. The order of the fields is D gene, V gene, clone size, J gene, CDR3 protein. D genes are given only for firm matches. The size entry is marked missing in some rows and otherwise reads once, few, many or a size class.

d_gene: NA; v_gene: TRBV7-2; abundance: few; j_gene: TRBJ2-3; CDR3aa: ASSLVASSADRQY
d_gene: NA; v_gene: TRBV6-1; abundance: medium-sized; j_gene: TRBJ1-2; CDR3aa: ASRPPGRGLRGYT
d_gene: TRBD1; v_gene: TRBV7-2; abundance: many; j_gene: TRBJ2-1; CDR3aa: ASSLQGVEQF
d_gene: TRBD1; v_gene: TRBV11-3; abundance: many; j_gene: TRBJ2-1; CDR3aa: ASRSSGQGAPASLGSSYNEQF
d_gene: NA; v_gene: TRBV6-1; abundance: NA; j_gene: TRBJ2-5; CDR3aa: ASRGPAGEAQY
d_gene: NA; v_gene: TRBV11-2; abundance: many; j_gene: TRBJ2-1; CDR3aa: ASSLDRGDKQF
d_gene: NA; v_gene: TRBV6-5; abundance: NA; j_gene: TRBJ1-2; CDR3aa: ASSYDPPSSSPDGDT
d_gene: NA; v_gene: TRBV7-2; abundance: many; j_gene: NA; CDR3aa: ASSLGQGTYYEQY
d_gene: TRBD1; v_gene: TRBV6-1; abundance: medium-sized; j_gene: TRBJ2-3; CDR3aa: ASSVETGVTDTQY
d_gene: NA; v_gene: TRBV12-3/TRBV12-4; abundance: medium-sized; j_gene: TRBJ2-7; CDR3aa: ASSSSWRGKISYEQY
d_gene: NA; v_gene: TRBV7-2; abundance: many; j_gene: TRBJ2-3; CDR3aa: ASSVGPSGGTDTQY
d_gene: NA; v_gene: TRBV6-1; abundance: many; j_gene: TRBJ2-1; CDR3aa: ASSELSGGYNEQF
d_gene: NA; v_gene: TRBV6-1; abundance: NA; j_gene: NA; CDR3aa: ASREVSRAIYEQY
d_gene: NA; v_gene: TRBV11-1; abundance: few; j_gene: TRBJ2-1; CDR3aa: ASSRGTATYNEQF
d_gene: NA; v_gene: TRBV11-1; abundance: few; j_gene: TRBJ1-1; CDR3aa: ASSTRASGGEAF
d_gene: NA; v_gene: TRBV6-1; abundance: NA; j_gene: TRBJ1-6; CDR3aa: ASRVAPVH
d_gene: NA; v_gene: TRBV11-3; abundance: many; j_gene: TRBJ2-3; CDR3aa: ASSKGYGTDTQY
d_gene: NA; v_gene: TRBV11-1; abundance: NA; j_gene: TRBJ2-5; CDR3aa: ASGEGGSYEQE
d_gene: NA; v_gene: TRBV6-5; abundance: NA; j_gene: TRBJ2-1; CDR3aa: ASRYWYNEQF
d_gene: NA; v_gene: TRBV6-5; abundance: NA; j_gene: NA; CDR3aa: ASSYLLSPSSYEQY
d_gene: NA; v_gene: TRBV7-8; abundance: NA; j_gene: TRBJ1-3; CDR3aa: ASSLAGGREIGNTIY
d_gene: NA; v_gene: TRBV12-3/TRBV12-4; abundance: NA; j_gene: TRBJ2-5; CDR3aa: GSSFVGRGQQY
d_gene: TRBD1; v_gene: TRBV6-5; abundance: many; j_gene: TRBJ1-6; CDR3aa: ASTRRPGQVASPLH
d_gene: TRBD2; v_gene: TRBV12-3/TRBV12-4; abundance: NA; j_gene: TRBJ2-3; CDR3aa: ARTRFPGGGTETQY
d_gene: TRBD2; v_gene: TRBV6-1; abundance: NA; j_gene: TRBJ2-1; CDR3aa: AGSKSGSSYNEEF
d_gene: NA; v_gene: TRBV6-5; abundance: medium-sized; j_gene: TRBJ2-1; CDR3aa: ASGRGLGEQF
d_gene: NA; v_gene: TRBV5-5; abundance: many; j_gene: TRBJ1-1; CDR3aa: ASSLGGLGTSGAF
d_gene: NA; v_gene: TRBV5-1; abundance: many; j_gene: TRBJ2-1; CDR3aa: ASSLEEGEGRNEQF
d_gene: NA; v_gene: TRBV12-3/TRBV12-4; abundance: NA; j_gene: TRBJ2-4; CDR3aa: ASSFVRRAAKNMQY
d_gene: TRBD1; v_gene: TRBV6-1; abundance: many; j_gene: TRBJ2-6; CDR3aa: ATSRTGAFSGANVLT
d_gene: NA; v_gene: TRBV10-3; abundance: NA; j_gene: TRBJ2-1; CDR3aa: ATLGRVKDEQF
d_gene: TRBD2; v_gene: TRBV27; abundance: NA; j_gene: TRBJ2-2; CDR3aa: ASSSSIAWEGSTGELF
d_gene: NA; v_gene: TRBV7-2; abundance: NA; j_gene: NA; CDR3aa: AGSSCRNNEQF
d_gene: NA; v_gene: TRBV7-9; abundance: many; j_gene: TRBJ2-2; CDR3aa: ASNLGGELF
d_gene: NA; v_gene: TRBV5-8; abundance: many; j_gene: TRBJ2-1; CDR3aa: ASSFRTPPKQF
d_gene: NA; v_gene: TRBV7-6; abundance: once; j_gene: TRBJ2-1; CDR3aa: ASSLTNSPTGE
d_gene: TRBD2; v_gene: TRBV27; abundance: many; j_gene: TRBJ2-1; CDR3aa: ASSCPSGSSCSYNEQF
d_gene: NA; v_gene: TRBV5-4; abundance: medium-sized; j_gene: TRBJ2-7; CDR3aa: ASSVQRGAYEQY
d_gene: TRBD2; v_gene: TRBV6-2/TRBV6-3; abundance: NA; j_gene: TRBJ2-5; CDR3aa: GSSYSGRFYGQY
d_gene: NA; v_gene: TRBV27; abundance: many; j_gene: TRBJ2-1; CDR3aa: ASSLRVDSYNEQF
d_gene: NA; v_gene: TRBV6-1; abundance: NA; j_gene: TRBJ2-7; CDR3aa: ARGDRTESYEQY
d_gene: NA; v_gene: TRBV23-1; abundance: NA; j_gene: TRBJ2-1; CDR3aa: ASSQGAPLGRF